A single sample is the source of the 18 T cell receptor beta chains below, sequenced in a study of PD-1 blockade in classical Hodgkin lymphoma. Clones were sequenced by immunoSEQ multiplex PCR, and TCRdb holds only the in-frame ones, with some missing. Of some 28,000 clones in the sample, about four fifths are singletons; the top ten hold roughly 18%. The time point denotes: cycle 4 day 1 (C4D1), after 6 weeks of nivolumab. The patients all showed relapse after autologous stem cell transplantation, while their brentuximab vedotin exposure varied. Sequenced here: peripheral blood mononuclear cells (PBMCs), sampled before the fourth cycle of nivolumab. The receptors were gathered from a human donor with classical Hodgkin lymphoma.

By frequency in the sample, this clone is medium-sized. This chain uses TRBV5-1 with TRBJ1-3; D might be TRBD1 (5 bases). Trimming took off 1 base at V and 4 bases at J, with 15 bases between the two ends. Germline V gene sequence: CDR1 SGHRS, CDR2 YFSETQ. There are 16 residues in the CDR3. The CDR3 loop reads CASSLHPRDRGNTIYF. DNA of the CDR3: TGCGCCAGCAGCTTGCACCCTCGGGACCGCGGAAACACCATATATTTT.

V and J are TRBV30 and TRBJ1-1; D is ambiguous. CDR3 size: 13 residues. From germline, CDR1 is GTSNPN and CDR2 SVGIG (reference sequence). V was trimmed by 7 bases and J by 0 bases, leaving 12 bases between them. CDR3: CASNDGLNTEAFF. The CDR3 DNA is TGTGCCTCCAATGACGGTCTGAACACTGAAGCTTTCTTT. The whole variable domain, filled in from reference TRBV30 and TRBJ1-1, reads SQTIHQWPATLVQPVGSPLSLECTVEGTSNPNLYWYRQAAGRGLQLLFYSVGIGQISSEVPQNLSASRPQDRQFILSSKKLLLSDSGFYLCASNDGLNTEAFFGQGTRLTVV.

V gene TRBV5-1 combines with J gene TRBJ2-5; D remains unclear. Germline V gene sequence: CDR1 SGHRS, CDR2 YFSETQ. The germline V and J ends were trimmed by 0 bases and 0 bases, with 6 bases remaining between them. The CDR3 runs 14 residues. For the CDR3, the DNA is TGCGCCAGCAGCTTGGAGGCCCACCAAGAGACCCAGTACTTC. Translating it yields CASSLEAHQETQYF.

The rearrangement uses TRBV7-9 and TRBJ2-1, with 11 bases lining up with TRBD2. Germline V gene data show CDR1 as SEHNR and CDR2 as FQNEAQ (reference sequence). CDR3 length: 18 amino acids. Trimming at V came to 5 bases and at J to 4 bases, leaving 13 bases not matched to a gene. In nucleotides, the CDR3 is TGTGCCAGCAGCCAAGGGCTAGCGGGGGGCCCCCGGTACAATGAGCAGTTCTTC. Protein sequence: CASSQGLAGGPRYNEQFF.

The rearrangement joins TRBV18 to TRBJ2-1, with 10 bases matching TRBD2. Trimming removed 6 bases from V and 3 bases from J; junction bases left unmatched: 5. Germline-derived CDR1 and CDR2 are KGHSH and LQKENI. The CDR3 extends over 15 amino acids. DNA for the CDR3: TGTGCCAGCTCCCCTACTAGCGGGGTCTACAATGAGCAGTTCTTC. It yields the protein CASSPTSGVYNEQFF.

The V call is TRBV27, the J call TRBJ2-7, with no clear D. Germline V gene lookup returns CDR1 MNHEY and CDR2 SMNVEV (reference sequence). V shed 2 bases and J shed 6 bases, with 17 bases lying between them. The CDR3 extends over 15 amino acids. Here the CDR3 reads CASSLKAGGMGEQYF. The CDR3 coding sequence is TGTGCCAGCAGTTTAAAGGCCGGTGGTATGGGCGAGCAGTACTTC.

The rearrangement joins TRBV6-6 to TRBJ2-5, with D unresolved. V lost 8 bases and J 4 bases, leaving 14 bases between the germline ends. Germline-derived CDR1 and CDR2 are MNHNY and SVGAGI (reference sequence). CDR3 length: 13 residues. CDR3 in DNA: TGTGCCAGCGGCCGTGGTGAGCGAGAGACCCAGTACTTC. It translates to CASGRGERETQYF.

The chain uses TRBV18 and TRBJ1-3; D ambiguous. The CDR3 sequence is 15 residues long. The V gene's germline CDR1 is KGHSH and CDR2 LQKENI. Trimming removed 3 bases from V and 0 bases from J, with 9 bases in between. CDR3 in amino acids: CASSPAVGSGNTIYF. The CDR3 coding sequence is TGTGCCAGCTCACCCGCAGTTGGCTCTGGAAACACCATATATTTT. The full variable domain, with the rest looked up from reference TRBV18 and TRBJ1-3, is NAGVMQNPRHLVRRRGQEARLRCSPMKGHSHVYWYRQLPEEGLKFMVYLQKENIIDESGMPKERFSAEFPKEGPSILRIQQVVRGDSAAYFCASSPAVGSGNTIYFGEGSWLTVV.

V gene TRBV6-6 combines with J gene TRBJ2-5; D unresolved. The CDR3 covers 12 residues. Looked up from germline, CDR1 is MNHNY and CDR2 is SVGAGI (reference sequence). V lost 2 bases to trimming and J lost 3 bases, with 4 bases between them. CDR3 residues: CASSYTEETQYF. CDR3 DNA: TGTGCCAGCAGTTACACAGAAGAGACCCAGTACTTC.

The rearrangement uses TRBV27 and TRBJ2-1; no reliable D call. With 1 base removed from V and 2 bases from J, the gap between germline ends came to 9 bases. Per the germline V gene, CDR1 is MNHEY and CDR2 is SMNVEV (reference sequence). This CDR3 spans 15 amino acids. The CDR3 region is CASSLLVDPYNEQFF. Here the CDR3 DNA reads TGTGCCAGCAGTTTATTAGTAGACCCCTACAATGAGCAGTTCTTC.

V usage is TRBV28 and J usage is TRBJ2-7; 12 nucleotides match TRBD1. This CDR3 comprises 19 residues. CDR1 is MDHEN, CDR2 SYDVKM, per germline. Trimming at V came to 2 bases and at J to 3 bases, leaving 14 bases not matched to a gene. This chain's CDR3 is CASSLTPIIRDRGLYEQYF. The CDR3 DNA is TGTGCCAGCAGTTTAACCCCCATCATCCGGGACAGGGGGCTCTACGAGCAGTACTTC.

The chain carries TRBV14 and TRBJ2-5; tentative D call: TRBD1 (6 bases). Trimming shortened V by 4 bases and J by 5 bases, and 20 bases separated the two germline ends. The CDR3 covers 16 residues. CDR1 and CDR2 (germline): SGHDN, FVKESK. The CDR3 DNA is TGTGCCAGCAGCCTTCGCGACTACAGGGTATCCGAGACCCAGTACTTC. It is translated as CASSLRDYRVSETQYF.

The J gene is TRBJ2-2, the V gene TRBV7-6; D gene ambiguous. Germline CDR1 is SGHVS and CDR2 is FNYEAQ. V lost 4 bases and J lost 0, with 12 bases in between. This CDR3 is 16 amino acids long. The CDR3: CASSSAGSANTGELFF. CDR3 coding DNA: TGTGCCAGCAGCTCCGCAGGCTCCGCGAACACCGGGGAGCTGTTTTTT. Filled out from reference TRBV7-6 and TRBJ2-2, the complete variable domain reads GAGVSQSPRYKVTKRGQDVALRCDPISGHVSLYWYRQALGQGPEFLTYFNYEAQQDKSGLPNDRFSAERPEGSISTLTIQRTEQRDSAMYRCASSSAGSANTGELFFGEGSRLTVL.

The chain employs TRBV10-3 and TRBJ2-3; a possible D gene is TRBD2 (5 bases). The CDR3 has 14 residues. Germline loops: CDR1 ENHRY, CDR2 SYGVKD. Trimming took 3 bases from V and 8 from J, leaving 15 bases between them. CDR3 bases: TGTGCCATCAGTGAATCGATAGAGGAGGCTACGCAGTATTTT. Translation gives CAISESIEEATQYF.

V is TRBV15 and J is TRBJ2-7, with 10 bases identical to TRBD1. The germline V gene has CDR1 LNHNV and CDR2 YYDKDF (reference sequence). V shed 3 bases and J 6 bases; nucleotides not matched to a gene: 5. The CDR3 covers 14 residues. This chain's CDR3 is CATSRDRGVSEQYF. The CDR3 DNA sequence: TGTGCCACCAGCAGGGACAGGGGGGTGAGCGAGCAGTACTTC.

The CDR3 region has the DNA TGCGCCAGCAGCCAAGACAGGTACGATGAGCAGTTCTTC. Encoded protein: CASSQDRYDEQFF. The V and J genes are TRBV4-3 and TRBJ2-1, with no clear D. V was trimmed by 0 bases and J by 8 bases, leaving 8 bases between them. This CDR3 is 13 amino acids long. Germline CDR1 and CDR2: LGHNA and YSLEER.

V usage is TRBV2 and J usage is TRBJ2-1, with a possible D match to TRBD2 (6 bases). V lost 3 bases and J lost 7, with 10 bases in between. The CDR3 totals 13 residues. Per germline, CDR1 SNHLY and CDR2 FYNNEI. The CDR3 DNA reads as TGTGCCAGCAGTGAGAGGAGGGTGAATGAGCAGTTCTTC. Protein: CASSERRVNEQFF.

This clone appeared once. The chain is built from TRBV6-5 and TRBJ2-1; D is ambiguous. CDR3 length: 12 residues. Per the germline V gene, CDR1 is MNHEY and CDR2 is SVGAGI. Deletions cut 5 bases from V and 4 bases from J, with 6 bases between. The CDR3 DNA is TGTGCCAGCAGTGACACTTACAATGAGCAGTTCTTC. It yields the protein CASSDTYNEQFF.